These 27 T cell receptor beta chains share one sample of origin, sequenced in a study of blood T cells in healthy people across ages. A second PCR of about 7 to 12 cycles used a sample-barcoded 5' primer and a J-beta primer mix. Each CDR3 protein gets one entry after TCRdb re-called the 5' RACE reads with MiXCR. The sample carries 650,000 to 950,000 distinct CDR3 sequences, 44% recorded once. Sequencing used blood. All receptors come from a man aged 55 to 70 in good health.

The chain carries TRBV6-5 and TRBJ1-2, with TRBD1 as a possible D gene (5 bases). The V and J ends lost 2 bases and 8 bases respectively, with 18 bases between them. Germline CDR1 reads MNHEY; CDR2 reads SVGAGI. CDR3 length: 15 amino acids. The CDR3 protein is CASSYQNLYQGGYTF. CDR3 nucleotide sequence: TGTGCCAGCAGTTACCAGAACCTTTACCAGGGCGGCTACACCTTC.

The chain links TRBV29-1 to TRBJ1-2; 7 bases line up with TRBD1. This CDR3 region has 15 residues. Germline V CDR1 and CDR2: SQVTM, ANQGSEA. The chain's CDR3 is CPPCLARGHHYGYTF. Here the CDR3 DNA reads TGCCCCCCTTGTTTAGCAAGGGGGCATCACTATGGCTACACCTTC.

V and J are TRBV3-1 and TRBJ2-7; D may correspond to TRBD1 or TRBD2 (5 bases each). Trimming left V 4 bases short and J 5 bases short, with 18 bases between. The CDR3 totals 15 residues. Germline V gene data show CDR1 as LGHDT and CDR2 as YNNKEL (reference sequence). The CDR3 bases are TGTGCCAGCAGCCCGACGGGGAGCAGGGTCCACGAGCAGTACTTC. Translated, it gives CASSPTGSRVHEQYF.

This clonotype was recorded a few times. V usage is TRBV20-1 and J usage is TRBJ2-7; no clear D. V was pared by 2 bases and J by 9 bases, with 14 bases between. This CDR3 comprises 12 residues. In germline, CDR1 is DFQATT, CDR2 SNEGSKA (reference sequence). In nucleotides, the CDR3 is TGCAGTGCTAGAAACGACAATATTGGGCAGTACTTC. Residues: CSARNDNIGQYF.

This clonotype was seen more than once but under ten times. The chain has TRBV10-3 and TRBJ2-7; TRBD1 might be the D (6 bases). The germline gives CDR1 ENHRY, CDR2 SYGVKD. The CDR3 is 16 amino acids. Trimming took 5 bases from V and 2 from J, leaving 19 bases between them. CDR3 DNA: TGTGCCATCAGTAACTCACAACAGGGAAGGGCCTACGAGCAGTACTTC. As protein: CAISNSQQGRAYEQYF.

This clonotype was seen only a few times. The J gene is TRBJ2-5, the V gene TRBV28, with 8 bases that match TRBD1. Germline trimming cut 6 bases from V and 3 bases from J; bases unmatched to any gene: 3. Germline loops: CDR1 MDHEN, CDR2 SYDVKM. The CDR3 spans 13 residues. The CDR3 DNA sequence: TGTGCCAGCAGGGCACAGGGGGAAGAGACCCAGTACTTC. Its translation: CASRAQGEETQYF.

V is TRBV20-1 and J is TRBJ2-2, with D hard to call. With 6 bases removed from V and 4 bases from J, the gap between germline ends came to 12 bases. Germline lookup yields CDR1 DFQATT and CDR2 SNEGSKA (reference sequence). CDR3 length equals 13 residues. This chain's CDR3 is CSAVVSVTGELFF. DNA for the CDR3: TGCAGTGCGGTCGTCTCAGTCACCGGGGAGCTGTTTTTT.

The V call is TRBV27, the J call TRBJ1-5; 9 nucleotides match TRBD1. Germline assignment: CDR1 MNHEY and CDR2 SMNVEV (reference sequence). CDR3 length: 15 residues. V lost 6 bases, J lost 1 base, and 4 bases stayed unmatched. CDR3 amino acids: CASRGTGNSNQPQHF. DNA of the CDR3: TGTGCCAGCAGGGGGACAGGGAACAGCAATCAGCCCCAGCATTTT.

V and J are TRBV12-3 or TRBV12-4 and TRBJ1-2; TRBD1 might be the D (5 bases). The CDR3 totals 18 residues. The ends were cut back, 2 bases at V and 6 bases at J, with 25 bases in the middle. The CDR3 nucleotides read TGTGCCAGCAGTTTAACACGGATCGGGGCAGGGCGGGTAGATGGCTACACCTTC. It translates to CASSLTRIGAGRVDGYTF.

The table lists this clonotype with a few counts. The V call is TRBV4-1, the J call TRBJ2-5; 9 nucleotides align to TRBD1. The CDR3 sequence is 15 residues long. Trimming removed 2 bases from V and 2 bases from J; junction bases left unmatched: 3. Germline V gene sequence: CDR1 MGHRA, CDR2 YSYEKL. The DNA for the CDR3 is TGCGCCAGCAGCCAATTAGGACAGGGGCAAGAGACCCAGTACTTC. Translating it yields CASSQLGQGQETQYF.

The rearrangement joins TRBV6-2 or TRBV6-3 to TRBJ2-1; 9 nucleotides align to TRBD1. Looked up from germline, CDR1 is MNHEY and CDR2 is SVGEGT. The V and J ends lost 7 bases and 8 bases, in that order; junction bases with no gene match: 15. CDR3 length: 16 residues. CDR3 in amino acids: CASTETGTGRGDEQFF. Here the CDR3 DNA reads TGTGCCAGCACCGAAACCGGGACAGGGCGAGGTGATGAGCAGTTCTTC.

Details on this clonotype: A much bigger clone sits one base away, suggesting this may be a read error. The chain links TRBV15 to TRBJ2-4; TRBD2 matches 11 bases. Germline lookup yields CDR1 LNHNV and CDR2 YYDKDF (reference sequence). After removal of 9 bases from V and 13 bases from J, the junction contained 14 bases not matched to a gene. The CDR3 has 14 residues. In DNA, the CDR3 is TGTGCCACGAGGGGGACTAGCGGCCTCAATGAGCAGTACTTC. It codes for CATRGTSGLNEQYF. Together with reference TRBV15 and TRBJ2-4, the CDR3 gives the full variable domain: DAMVIQNPRYQVTQFGKPVTLSCSQTLNHNVMYWYQQKSSQAPKLLFHYYDKDFNNEADTPDNFQSRRPNTSFCFLDIRSPGLGDTAMYLCATRGTSGLNEQYFGAGTRLSVL.

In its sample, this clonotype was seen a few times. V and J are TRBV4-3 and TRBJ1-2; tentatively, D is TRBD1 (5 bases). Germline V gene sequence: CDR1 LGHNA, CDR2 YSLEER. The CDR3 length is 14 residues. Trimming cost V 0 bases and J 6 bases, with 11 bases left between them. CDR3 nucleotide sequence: TGCGCCAGCAGCCAAGAGTTGGGGACCGATGGCTACACCTTC. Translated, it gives CASSQELGTDGYTF.

The CDR3 region is CASSLGLAANEQFF. For the CDR3, the DNA is TGTGCCAGCAGCTTAGGACTAGCAGCCAATGAGCAGTTCTTC. This chain joins TRBV7-2 and TRBJ2-1; TRBD2 agrees at 7 bases. V shed 1 base, J shed 6 bases, and the junction held 3 bases outside the gene matches. Germline V gene data show CDR1 as SGHTA and CDR2 as FQGNSA. This CDR3 comprises 14 residues.

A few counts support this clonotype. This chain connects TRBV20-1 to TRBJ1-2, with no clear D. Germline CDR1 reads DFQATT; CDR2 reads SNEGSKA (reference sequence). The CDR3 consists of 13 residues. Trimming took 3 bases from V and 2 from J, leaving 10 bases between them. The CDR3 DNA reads TGCAGTGCTAGCGAGGGAATGAACTATGGCTACACCTTC. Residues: CSASEGMNYGYTF.

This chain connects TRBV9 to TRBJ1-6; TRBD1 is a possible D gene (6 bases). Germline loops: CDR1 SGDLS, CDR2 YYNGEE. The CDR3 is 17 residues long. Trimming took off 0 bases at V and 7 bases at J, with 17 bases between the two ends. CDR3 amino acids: CASSVVPQSGHNSPLHF. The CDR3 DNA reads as TGTGCCAGCAGCGTAGTTCCCCAATCGGGACACAATTCACCCCTCCACTTT.

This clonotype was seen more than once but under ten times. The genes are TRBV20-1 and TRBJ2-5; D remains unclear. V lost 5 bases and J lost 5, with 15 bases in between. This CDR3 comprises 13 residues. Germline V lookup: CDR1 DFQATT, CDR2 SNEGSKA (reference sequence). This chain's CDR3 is CSAFQATTETQYF. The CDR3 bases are TGCAGTGCTTTCCAGGCGACCACGGAGACCCAGTACTTC.

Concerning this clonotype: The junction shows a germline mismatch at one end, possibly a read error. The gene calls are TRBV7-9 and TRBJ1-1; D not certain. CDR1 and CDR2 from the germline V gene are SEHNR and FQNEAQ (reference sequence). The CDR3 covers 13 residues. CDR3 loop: CASSVALRPEAFF. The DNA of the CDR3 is TGTGCCAGCAGCGTAGCGCTACGGCCTGAAGCTTTCTTT.

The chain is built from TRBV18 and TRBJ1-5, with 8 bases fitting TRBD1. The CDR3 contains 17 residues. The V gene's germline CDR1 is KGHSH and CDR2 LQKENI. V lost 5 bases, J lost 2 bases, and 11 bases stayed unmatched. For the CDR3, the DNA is TGTGCCAGCTCAGCGGACAGGGTAGTCAAGGGCAATCAGCCCCAGCATTTT. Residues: CASSADRVVKGNQPQHF.

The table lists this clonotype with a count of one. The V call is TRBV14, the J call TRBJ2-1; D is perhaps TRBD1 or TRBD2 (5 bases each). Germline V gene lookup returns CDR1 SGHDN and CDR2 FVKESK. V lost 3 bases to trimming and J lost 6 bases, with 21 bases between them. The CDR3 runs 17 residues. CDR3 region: CASSQSSGRPTVNEQFF. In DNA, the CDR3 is TGTGCCAGCAGCCAGTCCTCGGGACGGCCTACAGTCAATGAGCAGTTCTTC.

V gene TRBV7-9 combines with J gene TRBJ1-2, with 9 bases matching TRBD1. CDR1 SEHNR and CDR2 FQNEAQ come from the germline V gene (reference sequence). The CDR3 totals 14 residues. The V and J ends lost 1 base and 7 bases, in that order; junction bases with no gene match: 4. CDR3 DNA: TGTGCCAGCAGCTTAGGACGGGACAGGGCTGGCTACACCTTC. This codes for CASSLGRDRAGYTF.

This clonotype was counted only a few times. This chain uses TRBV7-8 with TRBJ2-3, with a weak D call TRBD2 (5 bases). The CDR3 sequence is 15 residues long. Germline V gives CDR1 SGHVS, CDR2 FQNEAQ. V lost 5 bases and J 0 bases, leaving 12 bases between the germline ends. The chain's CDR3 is CASSPGIGSTDTQYF. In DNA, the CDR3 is TGTGCCAGCAGCCCCGGGATTGGTAGCACAGATACGCAGTATTTT. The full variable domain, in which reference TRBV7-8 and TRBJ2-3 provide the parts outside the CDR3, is GAGVSQSPRYKVAKRGQDVALRCDPISGHVSLFWYQQALGQGPEFLTYFQNEAQLDKSGLPSDRFFAERPEGSVSTLKIQRTQQEDSAVYLCASSPGIGSTDTQYFGPGTRLTVL.

CDR3 in amino acids: CSARSTFGGNYEQYF. In DNA, the CDR3 is TGCAGTGCTAGATCGACCTTCGGTGGGAACTACGAGCAGTACTTC. The gene calls are TRBV20-1 and TRBJ2-7; D unclear. V lost 2 bases, J lost 3 bases, and 17 bases lay in between. From germline, CDR1 is DFQATT and CDR2 SNEGSKA (reference sequence). CDR3 length equals 15 residues.

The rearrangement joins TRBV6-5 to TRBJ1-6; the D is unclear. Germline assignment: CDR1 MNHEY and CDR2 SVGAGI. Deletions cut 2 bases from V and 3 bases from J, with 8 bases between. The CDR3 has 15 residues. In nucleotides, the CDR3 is TGTGCCAGCAGTTACGGAAGGGTCTATAATTCACCCCTCCACTTT. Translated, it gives CASSYGRVYNSPLHF.

The chain's CDR3 is CASSYELAGTYEQYF. The CDR3 bases are TGTGCCAGCAGTTACGAACTAGCGGGGACCTACGAGCAGTACTTC. The rearrangement joins TRBV6-2 or TRBV6-3 to TRBJ2-7, with 10 bases lining up with TRBD2. The CDR3 runs 15 residues. Looked up from germline, CDR1 is MNHEY and CDR2 is SVGEGT. Trimming at V came to 2 bases and at J to 2 bases, leaving 3 bases not matched to a gene.

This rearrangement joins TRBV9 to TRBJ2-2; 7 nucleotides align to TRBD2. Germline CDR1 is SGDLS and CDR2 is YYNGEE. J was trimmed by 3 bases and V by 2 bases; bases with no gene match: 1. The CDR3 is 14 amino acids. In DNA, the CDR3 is TGTGCCAGCAGCGTTGGGGGGGACACCGGGGAGCTGTTTTTT. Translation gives CASSVGGDTGELFF.

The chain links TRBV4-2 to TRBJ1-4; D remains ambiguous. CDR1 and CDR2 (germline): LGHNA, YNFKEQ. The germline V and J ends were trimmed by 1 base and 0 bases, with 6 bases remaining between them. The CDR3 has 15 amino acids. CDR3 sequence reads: CASSQGQSTNEKLFF. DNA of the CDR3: TGTGCCAGCAGCCAAGGCCAATCAACTAATGAAAAACTGTTTTTT.